This note documents a single T cell receptor beta chain sequence. Its matching antigen is unknown. These data are taken from a study of cytomegalovirus exposure and HLA in healthy donors. Overall study findings and caveats: By a later analysis, the bulk of CMV-associated TCR beta chains appeared HLA-restricted. Later on, a genetic analysis was performed. It linked a missense variant in DCLRE1C with V- and J-gene trimming of TCR beta. Per a later analysis, 15,000 to 20,000 TCR beta sequences showed association with HLA alleles at 0.05 false discovery rate.

It was with 60 Vbeta and 13 Jbeta primers that the PCR ran. This table comes from immunoSEQ multiplex PCR, and its TCRdb copy is limited to in-frame clones, with some not included. The sample has 150,000 to 200,000 clones, 82% seen once. The sample taken for sequencing was PBMCs. The TCR sequence derives from a girl aged 2-10 years in good health and CMV-seropositive.

The CDR3 is CAWSNTATRGEAFF. The CDR3 DNA follows: TGTGCCTGGAGTAATACGGCCACTCGCGGTGAAGCTTTCTTT. The rearrangement uses TRBV30 and TRBJ1-1; D remains ambiguous. Germline V gene lookup returns CDR1 GTSNPN and CDR2 SVGIG (reference sequence). The CDR3 runs to 14 residues. Trimming shortened V by 2 bases and J by 7 bases, and 17 bases separated the two germline ends.